The next 22 T cell receptor beta chains were all read from a single sample in a study of cytomegalovirus exposure and HLA in healthy donors. PCR amplification relied on 60 Vbeta primers (plus 13 Jbeta primers). The assay was immunoSEQ multiplex PCR, and TCRdb's table has in-frame clones only and misses some. The table records about 120,000 clones, 79% of them present only once. The sample taken for sequencing was PBMCs. These receptors all come from a young man in good health and CMV-seropositive.

The rearrangement joins TRBV5-1 to TRBJ2-2; 8 bases agree with TRBD1. This CDR3 has 15 residues. Germline V CDR1 and CDR2: SGHRS, YFSETQ. The J segment lost 3 bases and the V segment lost 2 bases, leaving 3 bases of the junction unmatched. The CDR3 DNA follows: TGCGCCAGCAGCTTACAGGGGGTGGACACCGGGGAGCTGTTTTTT. It encodes CASSLQGVDTGELFF.

This clone has only a few counts. The chain uses TRBV19 and TRBJ2-1, with 12 positions matching TRBD2. The CDR3 length is 19 residues. Germline assignment: CDR1 LNHDA and CDR2 SQIVND (reference sequence). V lost 3 bases to trimming and J lost 3 bases; unmatched junction nucleotides: 12. DNA of the CDR3: TGTGCCAGTAGTATTGGTCTAGCGGGAGGGAATGTGTACTACAATGAGCAGTTCTTC. Translating it yields CASSIGLAGGNVYYNEQFF.

The chain couples TRBV18 to TRBJ2-1, with 8 bases that match TRBD2. The V gene end was trimmed by 0 bases and the J gene end by 2 bases; junction bases not matched to a gene: 0. CDR3 length: 15 amino acids. Germline V gene sequence: CDR1 KGHSH, CDR2 LQKENI. CDR3 DNA sequence: TGTGCCAGCTCACCACCGGGACTAGCCTACAATGAGCAGTTCTTC. It codes for CASSPPGLAYNEQFF.

This chain connects TRBV5-5 to TRBJ2-3; 9 positions match TRBD1. CDR3 length equals 15 residues. Trimming removed 7 bases from V and 0 bases from J; junction bases left unmatched: 6. Germline values: CDR1 SGHKS, CDR2 YYEKEE (reference sequence). This CDR3 reads CASGYRGPSTDTQYF. The CDR3 DNA follows: TGTGCCAGCGGATACAGGGGGCCTAGCACAGATACGCAGTATTTT.

This chain connects TRBV2 to TRBJ2-5, with D maybe TRBD1 (6 bases). Per germline, CDR1 SNHLY and CDR2 FYNNEI. CDR3 size: 17 residues. Trimming removed 6 bases at V and 4 bases at J, with 24 bases between. CDR3: CASRFGSVRGVGETQYF. The CDR3 DNA sequence: TGTGCCAGCAGATTCGGGTCCGTCAGGGGAGTCGGAGAGACCCAGTACTTC.

The chain carries TRBV7-9 and TRBJ1-2; D may be TRBD1 (6 bases). Trimming pared 5 bases from V and 3 bases from J, leaving 16 bases between. CDR3 size: 15 residues. Germline CDR1 reads SEHNR; CDR2 reads FQNEAQ (reference sequence). The CDR3 nucleotides are TGTGCCAGCAGCGATAGGGGGGGTTACGACTATGGCTACACCTTC. It translates to CASSDRGGYDYGYTF.

Worth noting for this clone: The same CDR3 can be traced to other DNA sequences in this sample. The gene calls are TRBV7-3 and TRBJ2-1; TRBD2 matches at 8 bases. Trimming at V came to 5 bases and at J to 4 bases, leaving 16 bases not matched to a gene. Germline loops: CDR1 SGHTA, CDR2 FQGTGA. This CDR3 comprises 18 residues. The CDR3 DNA reads TGTGCCAGCAGCCCCTACATTCCGACCAGCGGGGGATACAATGAGCAGTTCTTC. It is translated as CASSPYIPTSGGYNEQFF.

The chain has TRBV5-1 and TRBJ1-4; 7 bases line up with TRBD1. Per the germline V gene, CDR1 is SGHRS and CDR2 is YFSETQ. Unmatched junction bases numbered 7, after V lost 4 bases and J lost 7 bases. CDR3 length: 14 residues. The CDR3 DNA follows: TGCGCCAGCAGCCTCGAGACAGGGAGTGAAAAACTGTTTTTT. Its translation: CASSLETGSEKLFF.

The V gene is TRBV14, the J gene TRBJ2-5, with TRBD1 as a possible D gene (6 bases). V was clipped by 1 base and J by 2 bases, with 23 bases between them. Per germline, CDR1 SGHDN and CDR2 FVKESK. This CDR3 spans 19 amino acids. CDR3 sequence reads: CASSQVNRVLGSGQETQYF. The CDR3 bases are TGTGCCAGCAGCCAAGTAAACAGGGTTCTTGGGTCCGGGCAAGAGACCCAGTACTTC.

This clone has only one observation. This chain links TRBV11-2 with TRBJ2-2, with TRBD1 matching 7 bases. Germline V gene lookup returns CDR1 SGHAT and CDR2 FQNNGV. The CDR3 extends over 16 amino acids. The V and J ends lost 6 bases and 0 bases, in that order; junction bases with no gene match: 7. The CDR3 loop is CASSFRGQPNTGELFF. In DNA form, the CDR3 reads TGTGCCAGCAGTTTTAGGGGACAGCCGAACACCGGGGAGCTGTTTTTT. Full variable domain (missing parts from reference TRBV11-2 and TRBJ2-2): EAGVAQSPRYKIIEKRQSVAFWCNPISGHATLYWYQQILGQGPKLLIQFQNNGVVDDSQLPKDRFSAERLKGVDSTLKIQPAKLEDSAVYLCASSFRGQPNTGELFFGEGSRLTVL.

The table lists this clone with a count of one. The chain employs TRBV15 and TRBJ2-7; D gene unclear. V was pared by 5 bases and J by 3 bases, with 8 bases between. CDR1 is LNHNV and CDR2 is YYDKDF in the germline V gene (reference sequence). CDR3 length: 12 amino acids. The CDR3 sequence is CATSRASYEQYF. Written as DNA, the CDR3 is TGTGCCACCAGCCGAGCCAGCTACGAGCAGTACTTC.

The chain joins TRBV7-8 to TRBJ1-2; no definite D call. The V gene's germline CDR1 is SGHVS and CDR2 FQNEAQ. The V and J ends lost 1 base and 4 bases respectively, with 10 bases between them. The CDR3 consists of 14 residues. The CDR3 loop reads CASSLGGSRYGYTF. In DNA, the CDR3 is TGTGCCAGCAGCTTAGGAGGGTCTCGCTATGGCTACACCTTC.

The V gene is TRBV28, the J gene TRBJ2-3; 7 bases line up with TRBD1. V lost 2 bases to trimming and J lost 3 bases; unmatched junction nucleotides: 5. The germline CDR1 and CDR2 sequences are MDHEN and SYDVKM. This CDR3 is 15 amino acids long. CDR3 amino acids: CASSLGDRVTDTQYF. The CDR3, as DNA: TGTGCCAGCAGTTTAGGAGACAGGGTTACAGATACGCAGTATTTT.

The CDR3 DNA reads TGTGCCAGCGTCGGGACAGGGGGTATCTACGAGCAGTACTTC. Its protein product is CASVGTGGIYEQYF. The chain is built from TRBV7-9 and TRBJ2-7; 11 bases agree with TRBD1. Trimming removed 8 bases from V and 3 bases from J; junction bases left unmatched: 6. CDR3 size: 14 residues. Germline CDR1 SEHNR, CDR2 FQNEAQ (reference sequence). Supplemented by reference TRBV7-9 and TRBJ2-7, the full variable domain reads DTGVSQNPRHKITKRGQNVTFRCDPISEHNRLYWYRQTLGQGPEFLTYFQNEAQLEKSRLLSDRFSAERPKGSFSTLEIQRTEQGDSAMYLCASVGTGGIYEQYFGPGTRLTVT.

J is TRBJ2-7 and V is TRBV13; D gene ambiguous. The CDR3 is made up of 11 amino acids. The germline CDR1 and CDR2 sequences are PRHDT and FYEKMQ (reference sequence). Trimming cost V 4 bases and J 7 bases, with 8 bases left between them. DNA for the CDR3: TGTGCCAGCAGCTATAACATGGAGCAGTACTTC. It encodes CASSYNMEQYF.

Written as DNA, the CDR3 is TGTGCCAGCGCCTTAGCGGGACTTAACACCGGGGAGCTGTTTTTT. The encoded protein is CASALAGLNTGELFF. The V gene is TRBV18, the J gene TRBJ2-2; TRBD2 matches 8 bases. CDR3 length: 15 amino acids. Unmatched junction bases numbered 7, after V lost 8 bases and J lost 2 bases. CDR1 is KGHSH, CDR2 LQKENI, per germline.

The chain has TRBV7-9 and TRBJ2-2; D is ambiguous. V lost 5 bases, J lost 1 base, and 11 bases lay in between. The germline gives CDR1 SEHNR, CDR2 FQNEAQ (reference sequence). The CDR3 has 15 amino acids. The CDR3 protein is CASSPRLVNTGELFF. The CDR3 nucleotides are TGTGCCAGCAGCCCAAGACTTGTGAACACCGGGGAGCTGTTTTTT.

The rearrangement joins TRBV19 to TRBJ2-1, with 9 bases fitting TRBD1. The CDR3 loop spans 16 amino acids. V lost 6 bases to trimming and J lost 4 bases; unmatched junction nucleotides: 10. In germline, CDR1 is LNHDA, CDR2 SQIVND (reference sequence). The CDR3 reads CASRQPRDRDYNEQFF. The CDR3 nucleotides read TGTGCCAGTAGACAACCGCGGGACAGGGATTACAATGAGCAGTTCTTC.

The chain joins TRBV18 to TRBJ2-7; 8 nucleotides match TRBD1. V gave up 3 bases and J gave up 6 bases; unmatched junction bases: 16. CDR3 length: 17 residues. CDR1 is KGHSH and CDR2 is LQKENI in the germline V gene. The CDR3 bases are TGTGCCAGCTCACCCTCCTCGTTTGGGACAGGCTACAGCGAGCAGTACTTC. The encoded protein is CASSPSSFGTGYSEQYF. The entire variable domain, with the rest obtained from reference TRBV18 and TRBJ2-7, is as follows: NAGVMQNPRHLVRRRGQEARLRCSPMKGHSHVYWYRQLPEEGLKFMVYLQKENIIDESGMPKERFSAEFPKEGPSILRIQQVVRGDSAAYFCASSPSSFGTGYSEQYFGPGTRLTVT.

Here the CDR3 reads CASSLAAGGVIQPQHF. In DNA, the CDR3 is TGTGCCAGCAGCTTAGCGGCAGGGGGCGTGATTCAGCCCCAGCATTTT. The chain recombines TRBV13 with TRBJ1-5; 8 bases are shared with TRBD1. V lost 1 base and J lost 6; bases outside the gene matches: 8. The CDR3 runs to 16 residues. Germline V lookup: CDR1 PRHDT, CDR2 FYEKMQ (reference sequence).

The chain is built from TRBV19 and TRBJ2-7, with D possibly being TRBD2 (6 bases). V lost 1 base and J 5 bases, leaving 6 bases between the germline ends. The CDR3 covers 12 residues. From germline, CDR1 is LNHDA and CDR2 SQIVND (reference sequence). This chain's CDR3 is CASSIGEDEQYF. The CDR3 DNA is TGTGCCAGTAGTATAGGGGAGGACGAGCAGTACTTC.

The genes are TRBV6-6 and TRBJ1-4, with D unresolved. Germline V CDR1 and CDR2: MNHNY, SVGAGI (reference sequence). V was pared by 6 bases and J by 7 bases, with 12 bases between. The CDR3 totals 13 residues. The DNA for the CDR3 is TGTGCCAGCAGCGCGCGGGAGATTGAAAAACTGTTTTTT. It is translated as CASSAREIEKLFF.